The sequence of this T cell receptor (beta chain) was determined in a study of shared clonotypes between healthy human individuals. This CDR3 has 15 amino acids. V trimming: 6 bases; J trimming: 0 bases; junction bases outside the gene matches: 4. Looked up from germline, CDR1 is MDHEN and CDR2 is SYDVKM. Here immunoSEQ multiplex PCR was the method, and the copy in TCRdb shows in-frame clones only, minus some. The data contain roughly 2,500,000 clones, 93% of them singletons. This chain connects TRBV28 to TRBJ2-2, with 7 positions matching TRBD2. The material sequenced was naive CD4+ T cells from PBMCs. The subset here: CD45RA+ positively selected. This clonotype was sampled from a man between 18 and 29 years old in good health. Some clones in this sample may be carry-over from other donors' samples. DNA for the CDR3: TGTGCCAGCAGCGTTGGGGGGGCGAACACCGGGGAGCTGTTTTTT. It translates to CASSVGGANTGELFF.